The TCR beta chain described here comes from a study of T-cell memory formation after mild COVID-19. This clonotype was counted between two and nine times. The CDR3 has 17 amino acids. Germline-derived CDR1 and CDR2 are SEHNR and FQNEAQ (reference sequence). Trimming removed 3 bases from V and 1 base from J; junction bases left unmatched: 6. TCRdb fed the 5' RACE reads into MiXCR, producing one record per CDR3 protein. This sample has 560,000 or so distinct CDR3 sequences, with around 16% found just once. This TCR derives from an adult woman who had mild COVID-19 (a few samples of this study predate the infection). Cell type and time point are not known. The genes are TRBV7-9 and TRBJ1-5, with TRBD1 identical over 10 bases. The sample was PBMCs or a T cell subset sorted from them (not recorded which). This chain's CDR3 is CASSFAGTGVSNQPQHF. The CDR3 region has the DNA TGTGCCAGCAGCTTTGCCGGGACAGGGGTGAGCAATCAGCCCCAGCATTTT.